This T cell receptor beta chain was captured by sequencing in a study of PD-1 blockade in classical Hodgkin lymphoma. Time point denoted: newly diagnosed, previously untreated cHL patient sample. Acting as the comparison were PBMCs from newly diagnosed, untreated classical Hodgkin lymphoma. To note about this clone: The antigen remains unidentified.

Study-level results: Relative to healthy donors, newly diagnosed patients reportedly had lower baseline TCR diversity, which was reported as lower still in relapsed/refractory patients. What caused the repertoire differences, perhaps disease activity or prior therapy, remains undefined.

Repertoires were generated with immunoSEQ multiplex PCR, while TCRdb's copy carries only in-frame clones and drops some. The data contain tens of thousands of clones, 90% to 95% of them singletons. J lost 8 bases, V lost 4 bases, and 8 bases had no gene match. The length of the CDR3 is 14 residues. The germline CDR1 and CDR2 sequences are SEHNR and FQNEAQ (reference sequence). Sequencing was done on a sample of peripheral blood mononuclear cells (PBMCs). This TCR came from a human donor with classical Hodgkin lymphoma. The chain has TRBV7-9 and TRBJ2-1; 7 positions match TRBD2. The CDR3 DNA follows: TGTGCCAGCAGCTCAGGGAGGGTATTATATGAGCAGTTCTTC. Its translation: CASSSGRVLYEQFF.